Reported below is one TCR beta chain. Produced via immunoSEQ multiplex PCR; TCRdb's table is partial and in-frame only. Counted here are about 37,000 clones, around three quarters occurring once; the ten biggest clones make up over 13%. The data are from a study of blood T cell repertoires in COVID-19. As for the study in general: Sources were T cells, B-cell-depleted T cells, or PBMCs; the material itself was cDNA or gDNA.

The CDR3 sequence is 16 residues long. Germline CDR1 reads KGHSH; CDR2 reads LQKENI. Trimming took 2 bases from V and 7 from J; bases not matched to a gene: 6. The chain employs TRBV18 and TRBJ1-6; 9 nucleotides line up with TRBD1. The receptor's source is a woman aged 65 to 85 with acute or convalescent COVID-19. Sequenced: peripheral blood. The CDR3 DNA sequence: TGTGCCAGCTCACCAATGGGGACAGGGCTAAATTCACCCCTCCACTTT. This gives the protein CASSPMGTGLNSPLHF.